This T cell receptor beta chain was identified during a study of T cells expressing NK-cell markers. TCRdb reprocessed the 5' RACE reads and stores each CDR3 protein as one record, lacking DNA. The table for this sample gives fewer than 400,000 distinct CDR3 sequences. CDR3 size: 15 residues. Germline CDR1 SGDLS, CDR2 YYNGEE. The clonotype comes from a man aged 18 to 69 in good health. V and J are TRBV9 and TRBJ1-4. The sequencing input was blood T cells: a sorted CD56 or NKG2C T cell subset, CD4+ or CD8+ T cells, or bulk PBMC T cells (not recorded which). The CDR3: CASTMKRAQDEKLFF. Together with reference TRBV9 and TRBJ1-4, the CDR3 gives the full variable domain: DSGVTQTPKHLITATGQRVTLRCSPRSGDLSVYWYQQSLDQGLQFLIQYYNGEERAKGNILERFSAQQFPDLHSELNLSSLELGDSALYFCASTMKRAQDEKLFFGSGTQLSVL.